The 31 T cell receptor beta chains reported below all come from one sample, sequenced in a study of cytomegalovirus exposure and HLA in healthy donors. PCR used 60 Vbeta primers and 13 Jbeta primers. The assay was immunoSEQ multiplex PCR, and TCRdb's table has in-frame clones only and misses some. The sample carries 100,000 to 150,000 clones, 73% recorded once. Sequencing was performed on PBMCs. The receptor set was obtained from a man in his 60s in good health and CMV-seropositive.

The chain couples TRBV4-1 to TRBJ2-7; 7 positions match TRBD1. V dropped 4 bases and J dropped 5; count of bases not matched to a gene: 17. The CDR3 is 17 amino acids. Germline values: CDR1 MGHRA, CDR2 YSYEKL. CDR3 protein: CASSRDSRGRQGNEQYF. CDR3 nucleotides: TGCGCCAGCAGCCGAGATTCGAGGGGGCGCCAGGGGAACGAGCAGTACTTC.

The chain is built from TRBV6-5 and TRBJ2-7, with D possibly TRBD2 on 5 matching bases. Trimming removed 6 bases from V and 3 bases from J, with 18 bases in between. Germline-derived CDR1 and CDR2 are MNHEY and SVGAGI. The CDR3 runs to 15 residues. DNA of the CDR3: TGTGCCAGCAGCCCCCCCAACGATCGGGGCTACGAGCAGTACTTC. Translation gives CASSPPNDRGYEQYF.

The chain carries TRBV21-1 and TRBJ2-7; the D call TRBD2 from the table was never checked on the DNA. TRBV21-1 is flagged as a pseudogene. CDR3 length: 14 amino acids. The chain's CDR3 is CASSTRGPTYEQYF. CDR3 bases: TGTGCCAGCAGCACTCGAGGCCCCACCTACGAGCAGTACTTC.

This chain uses TRBV30 with TRBJ1-3; TRBD1 is a possible D gene (5 bases). CDR1 GTSNPN and CDR2 SVGIG come from the germline V gene (reference sequence). CDR3 length equals 13 residues. Trimming removed 2 bases at V and 4 bases at J, with 9 bases between. CDR3 in amino acids: CAWSTRGGNTIYF. The CDR3 DNA is TGTGCCTGGAGTACAAGGGGAGGAAACACCATATATTTT. Full variable domain (outside the CDR3, taken from reference TRBV30 and TRBJ1-3): SQTIHQWPATLVQPVGSPLSLECTVEGTSNPNLYWYRQAAGRGLQLLFYSVGIGQISSEVPQNLSASRPQDRQFILSSKKLLLSDSGFYLCAWSTRGGNTIYFGEGSWLTVV.

The rearrangement uses TRBV12-5 and TRBJ2-3; 8 bases agree with TRBD2. The CDR3 loop spans 20 amino acids. Germline V gives CDR1 LGHNT, CDR2 FRNRAP. V shed 6 bases, J shed 1 base, and the junction held 21 bases outside the gene matches. DNA of the CDR3: TGTGCTAGTGGACACCTCCAGCGGGGGCCTAACTTGGTAGGCACAGATACGCAGTATTTT. This codes for CASGHLQRGPNLVGTDTQYF.

This clone was recorded a few times. This chain uses TRBV9 with TRBJ2-7; the D is unclear. The CDR3 contains 12 residues. The germline V gene encodes CDR1 SGDLS and CDR2 YYNGEE. The ends were cut back, 4 bases at V and 6 bases at J, with 11 bases in the middle. CDR3: CASSLEFGEQYF. The CDR3 DNA is TGTGCCAGCAGCCTGGAGTTCGGCGAGCAGTACTTC.

This clone is medium-sized in the sample. The chain uses TRBV4-1 and TRBJ2-1; TRBD1 matches at 8 bases. Germline V gene data show CDR1 as MGHRA and CDR2 as YSYEKL. The CDR3 is 16 residues long. After removal of 4 bases from V and 4 bases from J, the junction contained 9 bases not matched to a gene. CDR3 coding DNA: TGCGCCAGCAGCCCTAGGACAGGGCTTTTGTACAATGAGCAGTTCTTC. As protein: CASSPRTGLLYNEQFF.

J is TRBJ2-7 and V is TRBV6-1, with 7 bases fitting TRBD1. Germline V CDR1 and CDR2: MNHNS, SASEGT. Trimming cost V 7 bases and J 1 base; bases outside gene matches: 4. The length of the CDR3 is 13 residues. The DNA for the CDR3 is TGTGCCAGCACGGACAGGCTTTCCTACGAGCAGTACTTC. This sequence encodes CASTDRLSYEQYF.

The rearrangement joins TRBV19 to TRBJ1-1; D possibly corresponds to TRBD1 (5 bases). CDR3 size: 15 residues. CDR1 and CDR2 (germline): LNHDA, SQIVND (reference sequence). The germline V and J ends were trimmed by 6 bases and 1 base, with 15 bases remaining between them. The CDR3 nucleotides are TGTGCCAGTAGAGGAGGGGCAGCGGGGAACACTGAAGCTTTCTTT. This codes for CASRGGAAGNTEAFF.

The chain recombines TRBV5-6 with TRBJ2-1, with D maybe TRBD1 (6 bases). Trimming removed 6 bases from V and 7 bases from J, with 20 bases in between. The CDR3 is 15 residues long. Per the germline V gene, CDR1 is SGHDT and CDR2 is YYEEEE. CDR3 region: CASIPTGSFGNEQFF. DNA for the CDR3: TGTGCCAGCATCCCTACAGGGAGTTTTGGGAATGAGCAGTTCTTC.

In this sample, this clone turned up once. The rearrangement joins TRBV15 to TRBJ2-5; tentative D call: TRBD1 (5 bases). Germline lookup yields CDR1 LNHNV and CDR2 YYDKDF (reference sequence). The CDR3 sequence is 17 residues long. V lost 5 bases and J 2 bases, leaving 21 bases between the germline ends. This CDR3 is CATSLSLGPLIQETQYF. The CDR3 region has the DNA TGTGCCACCAGCCTAAGCCTGGGGCCGTTAATACAAGAGACCCAGTACTTC.

This rearrangement joins TRBV19 to TRBJ2-7; TRBD1 matches 7 bases. This CDR3 has 15 residues. Trimming cost V 5 bases and J 3 bases; bases outside gene matches: 10. CDR1 and CDR2 from the germline V gene are LNHDA and SQIVND (reference sequence). The CDR3: CASSDQGDALYEQYF. The CDR3, as DNA: TGTGCCAGTAGTGATCAGGGGGACGCTCTCTACGAGCAGTACTTC.

The chain combines TRBV7-9 with TRBJ1-3, with a tentative D call TRBD1 (5 bases). The germline V gene encodes CDR1 SEHNR and CDR2 FQNEAQ (reference sequence). Trimming shortened V by 0 bases and J by 3 bases, and 12 bases separated the two germline ends. This CDR3 contains 16 residues. CDR3 sequence (DNA): TGTGCCAGCAGCTTAGCGTTGGGGCTCAGTGGAAACACCATATATTTT. Protein: CASSLALGLSGNTIYF. Supplemented by reference TRBV7-9 and TRBJ1-3, the full variable domain reads DTGVSQNPRHKITKRGQNVTFRCDPISEHNRLYWYRQTLGQGPEFLTYFQNEAQLEKSRLLSDRFSAERPKGSFSTLEIQRTEQGDSAMYLCASSLALGLSGNTIYFGEGSWLTVV.

This clone was found once. This chain uses TRBV6-1 with TRBJ2-5; 11 bases fit TRBD1. From germline, CDR1 is MNHNS and CDR2 SASEGT. J gave up 5 bases and V 8 bases, and 7 bases lay outside the gene matches. The CDR3 covers 14 residues. CDR3 in DNA: TGTGCCAGCCGGGACAGGGGGATTTCGGAGACCCAGTACTTC. Its translation is CASRDRGISETQYF.

This clone was picked up one time. The V call is TRBV19, the J call TRBJ2-3, with 15 bases lining up with TRBD2. The germline V gene has CDR1 LNHDA and CDR2 SQIVND (reference sequence). This CDR3 has 18 residues. Trimming removed 5 bases from V and 3 bases from J; junction bases left unmatched: 9. The DNA for the CDR3 is TGTGCCAGTAGTCCTCGCCGGACTAGCGGGGGGGCAACAGATACGCAGTATTTT. Protein product: CASSPRRTSGGATDTQYF.

The chain joins TRBV7-2 to TRBJ1-1; possible D gene TRBD1, 5 bases. Trimming took 3 bases from V and 1 from J, leaving 6 bases between them. The CDR3 covers 13 residues. Germline CDR1 reads SGHTA; CDR2 reads FQGNSA. CDR3 in DNA: TGTGCCAGCAGCTTGACAGAGAACACTGAAGCTTTCTTT. The encoded protein is CASSLTENTEAFF.

The genes are TRBV10-3 and TRBJ2-7; weak D call: TRBD1 (6 bases). The ends were cut back, 2 bases at V and 0 bases at J, with 11 bases in the middle. There are 15 residues in the CDR3. Germline V gene lookup returns CDR1 ENHRY and CDR2 SYGVKD. The CDR3 bases are TGTGCCATCAGTGAGAGGACAGCAAGCTCCTACGAGCAGTACTTC. Protein sequence: CAISERTASSYEQYF.

The chain links TRBV29-1 to TRBJ2-5, with TRBD1 identical over 7 bases. The trim removed 8 bases at V and 5 bases at J, leaving 11 bases unmatched. This CDR3 region has 13 residues. Germline CDR1 is SQVTM and CDR2 is ANQGSEA. The CDR3 region has the DNA TGCAGCACCGTACAGGGGTACTCCGAGACCCAGTACTTC. This translates into CSTVQGYSETQYF.

The V call is TRBV5-5, the J call TRBJ2-3; TRBD1 matches 8 bases. Germline values: CDR1 SGHKS, CDR2 YYEKEE (reference sequence). V was pared by 2 bases and J by 4 bases, with 6 bases of the junction left unmatched. The CDR3 runs 15 residues. The CDR3 sequence is CASSLTGGRADTQYF. The DNA for the CDR3 is TGTGCCAGCAGCTTAACAGGGGGACGGGCAGATACGCAGTATTTT. Drawing the rest from reference TRBV5-5 and TRBJ2-3, the complete variable domain is DAGVTQSPTHLIKTRGQQVTLRCSPISGHKSVSWYQQVLGQGPQFIFQYYEKEERGRGNFPDRFSARQFPNYSSELNVNALLLGDSALYLCASSLTGGRADTQYFGPGTRLTVL.

The CDR3 is CASSIDSFPYNEQFF. The CDR3 region has the DNA TGTGCCAGTAGTATCGACAGTTTCCCCTACAATGAGCAGTTCTTC. This chain links TRBV19 with TRBJ2-1; TRBD1 is a possible D gene (5 bases). The CDR3 loop spans 15 amino acids. Germline V lookup: CDR1 LNHDA, CDR2 SQIVND (reference sequence). With 3 bases removed from V and 2 bases from J, the gap between germline ends came to 11 bases.

The chain joins TRBV27 to TRBJ2-3; 10 bases fit TRBD2. The CDR3 length is 16 residues. V was clipped by 3 bases and J by 0 bases; unmatched bases: 3. In germline, CDR1 is MNHEY, CDR2 SMNVEV (reference sequence). The CDR3 DNA reads as TGTGCCAGCAGTTTCTATAGCGGGGGGAGCACAGATACGCAGTATTTT. This translates into CASSFYSGGSTDTQYF.

As to this clone: At one end, the junction sequence differs from germline, possibly due to a read error. The V and J genes are TRBV2 and TRBJ1-2; D perhaps matches TRBD1 (6 bases). Looked up from germline, CDR1 is SNHLY and CDR2 is FYNNEI. The CDR3 loop spans 10 amino acids. The CDR3 region is CASLYETGLF. For the CDR3, the DNA is TGTGCCAGCCTCTATGAGACAGGACTCTTC.

The CDR3 loop is CASSEGRGYTF. The CDR3, as DNA: TGTGCCAGCAGTGAGGGGAGAGGCTACACCTTC. The J gene is TRBJ1-2, the V gene TRBV2; D gene ambiguous. The germline V gene has CDR1 SNHLY and CDR2 FYNNEI. V was cut by 3 bases and J by 8 bases, with 7 bases left in between. The CDR3 is 11 amino acids.

The V and J genes are TRBV19 and TRBJ2-5; 7 bases map to TRBD2. CDR3 length: 13 residues. The germline CDR1 and CDR2 sequences are LNHDA and SQIVND (reference sequence). Trimming cost V 5 bases and J 2 bases; bases outside gene matches: 2. The CDR3 reads CASSVGRQETQYF. CDR3 nucleotides: TGTGCCAGTAGTGTCGGGAGGCAAGAGACCCAGTACTTC.

The gene calls are TRBV28 and TRBJ1-4, with D perhaps TRBD1 (6 bases). The CDR3 runs to 15 residues. CDR1 is MDHEN, CDR2 SYDVKM, per germline. V was cut by 6 bases and J by 7 bases, with 18 bases left in between. CDR3 DNA sequence: TGTGCCAGCAGAACCGGGACACTTAGGCGTGAAAAACTGTTTTTT. Translating gives CASRTGTLRREKLFF.

V is TRBV6-5 and J is TRBJ1-1; unclear D gene. CDR1 is MNHEY and CDR2 is SVGAGI in the germline V gene. CDR3 length: 11 amino acids. The CDR3 DNA reads as TGTGTCACGAGGGAGGGCACTGAAGCTTTCTTT. This gives the protein CVTREGTEAFF.

The J gene is TRBJ2-5, the V gene TRBV2, with TRBD2 matching 9 bases. Germline V gives CDR1 SNHLY, CDR2 FYNNEI. J was trimmed by 7 bases and V by 10 bases; bases with no gene match: 10. This CDR3 spans 13 amino acids. The CDR3, as DNA: TGTGCCACCGCGGGACTAGCCGACGGGACCCAGTACTTC. Its protein is CATAGLADGTQYF.

The DNA of the CDR3 is TGTGCCAGCCAACCAACGGGGGGGGAGCAGTACTTC. Its translation is CASQPTGGEQYF. The chain uses TRBV7-3 and TRBJ2-7; 8 positions agree with TRBD2. After removal of 8 bases from V and 7 bases from J, the junction contained 7 bases not matched to a gene. The CDR3 consists of 12 residues. CDR1 is SGHTA, CDR2 FQGTGA, per germline.

V usage is TRBV4-1 and J usage is TRBJ2-7; D gene uncertain. This CDR3 is built from 13 residues. V dropped 1 base and J dropped 3 bases, with 7 bases sitting between them. Germline V lookup: CDR1 MGHRA, CDR2 YSYEKL. CDR3 sequence (DNA): TGCGCCAGCAGCCAAGTGAGTCTCTACGAGCAGTACTTC. This sequence encodes CASSQVSLYEQYF.

This chain uses TRBV7-9 with TRBJ2-7; D not resolved. The CDR3 spans 12 residues. Looked up from germline, CDR1 is SEHNR and CDR2 is FQNEAQ (reference sequence). V was pared by 3 bases and J by 6 bases, with 9 bases between. The CDR3 DNA reads as TGTGCCAGCAGCTTTACAGCAGGCGAGCAGTACTTC. It translates to CASSFTAGEQYF.

The V gene is TRBV5-1, the J gene TRBJ2-5, with 7 bases lining up with TRBD2. There are 13 residues in the CDR3. Germline loops: CDR1 SGHRS, CDR2 YFSETQ. J gave up 5 bases and V 4 bases, and 5 bases lay outside the gene matches. The CDR3 region has the DNA TGCGCCAGCAGCGCCAGCGGGGATGAGACCCAGTACTTC. Translation gives CASSASGDETQYF.